This T cell receptor (beta chain) emerged from a study of control samples from healthy donors and cancer patients. Profiling relied on immunoSEQ multiplex PCR, and the TCRdb table lists in-frame clones only, not all of them. The sample lists 70,000 to 100,000 clones, roughly nine tenths seen once, with around 7.6% in the top ten. The V end was cut by 0 bases, the J end by 2 bases, with 8 bases between. Germline CDR1 is SGHNT and CDR2 is YYREEE (reference sequence). The CDR3 contains 14 residues. This clone was observed a single time. The sequencing input was blood. This sequence originates from a woman aged 55-69 years in good health. This sequence joins TRBV5-4 and TRBJ2-5; D remains unclear. CDR3 bases: TGTGCCAGCAGCTTGGGGCCTAAACAAGAGACCCAGTACTTC. Its translation: CASSLGPKQETQYF. The full variable domain, completed using reference TRBV5-4 and TRBJ2-5, is ETGVTQSPTHLIKTRGQQVTLRCSSQSGHNTVSWYQQALGQGPQFIFQYYREEENGRGNFPPRFSGLQFPNYSSELNVNALELDDSALYLCASSLGPKQETQYFGPGTRLLVL.